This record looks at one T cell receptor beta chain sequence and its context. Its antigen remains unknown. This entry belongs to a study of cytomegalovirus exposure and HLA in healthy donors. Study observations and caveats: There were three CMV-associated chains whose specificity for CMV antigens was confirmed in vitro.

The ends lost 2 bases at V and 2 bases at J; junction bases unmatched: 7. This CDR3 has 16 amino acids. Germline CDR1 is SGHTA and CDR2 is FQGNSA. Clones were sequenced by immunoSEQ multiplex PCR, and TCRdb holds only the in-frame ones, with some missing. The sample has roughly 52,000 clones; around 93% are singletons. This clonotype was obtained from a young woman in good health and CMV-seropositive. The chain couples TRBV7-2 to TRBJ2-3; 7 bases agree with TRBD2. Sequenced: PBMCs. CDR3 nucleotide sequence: TGTGCCAGCAGCTTATACCTAGCGGAGATCACAGATACGCAGTATTTT. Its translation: CASSLYLAEITDTQYF.